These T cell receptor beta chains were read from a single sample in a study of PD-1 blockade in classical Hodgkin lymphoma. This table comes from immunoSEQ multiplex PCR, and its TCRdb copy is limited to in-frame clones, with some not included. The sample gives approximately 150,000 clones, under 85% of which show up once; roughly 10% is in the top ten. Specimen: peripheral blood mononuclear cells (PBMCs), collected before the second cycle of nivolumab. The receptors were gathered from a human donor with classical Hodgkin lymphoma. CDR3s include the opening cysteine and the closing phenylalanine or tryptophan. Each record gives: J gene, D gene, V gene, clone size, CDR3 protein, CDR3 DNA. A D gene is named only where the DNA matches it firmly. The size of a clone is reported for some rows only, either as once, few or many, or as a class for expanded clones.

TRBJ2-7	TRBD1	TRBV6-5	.	CASSSGTGTGFYEQYF	TGTGCCAGCAGTTCGGGGACCGGGACAGGGTTCTACGAGCAGTACTTC
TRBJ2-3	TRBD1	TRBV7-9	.	CASSPADREYTQYF	TGTGCCAGCAGCCCAGCGGACAGGGAATATACGCAGTATTTT
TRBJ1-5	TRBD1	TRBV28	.	CASSTDGGQGATYSNQPQHF	TGTGCCAGCAGTACCGACGGGGGGCAGGGGGCGACCTATAGCAATCAGCCCCAGCATTTT
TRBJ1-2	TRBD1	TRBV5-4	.	CASRPTGGDYYGYTF	TGTGCCAGCAGACCTACAGGGGGTGATTATTATGGCTACACCTTC
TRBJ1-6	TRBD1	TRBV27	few	CASSTGQGVGSPLHF	TGTGCCAGCAGTACTGGACAGGGAGTAGGCTCACCCCTCCACTTT
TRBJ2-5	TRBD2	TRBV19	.	CASSIDQTSAQETQYF	TGTGCCAGTAGTATAGATCAAACTAGCGCCCAAGAGACCCAGTACTTC
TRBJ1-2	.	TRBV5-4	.	CASRISFPGNGYTF	TGTGCCAGCAGGATATCCTTCCCAGGGAATGGCTACACCTTC
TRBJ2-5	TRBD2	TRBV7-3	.	CASSLIAGGPGRSQYF	TGTGCCAGCAGCTTAATAGCGGGAGGGCCTGGTCGGTCCCAGTACTTC
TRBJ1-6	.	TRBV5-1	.	CASRGATSSYNSPLHF	TGCGCCAGCAGAGGAGCGACGAGCTCCTATAATTCACCCCTCCACTTT
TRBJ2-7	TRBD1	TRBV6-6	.	CASSYSGTGVNEQYF	TGTGCCAGCAGTTACTCAGGCACAGGGGTAAACGAGCAGTACTTC
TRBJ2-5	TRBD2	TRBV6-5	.	CASSRLAEQETQYF	TGTGCCAGCAGTAGACTAGCGGAACAAGAGACCCAGTACTTC
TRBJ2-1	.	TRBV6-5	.	CASSSRANEQFF	TGTGCCAGCAGTTCGCGGGCCAATGAGCAGTTCTTC
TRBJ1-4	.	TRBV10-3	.	CAISEGALGEKLFF	TGTGCCATCAGTGAGGGTGCCCTGGGTGAAAAACTGTTTTTT
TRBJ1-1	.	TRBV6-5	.	CASSRGVSNTEAFF	TGTGCCAGCAGCAGAGGGGTGTCGAACACTGAAGCTTTCTTT
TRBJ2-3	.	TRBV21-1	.	CASSYWRQESTDTQYF	TGTGCCAGCAGCTACTGGCGGCAGGAGAGCACAGATACGCAGTATTTT
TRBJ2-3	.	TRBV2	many	CASSAEGADTQYF	TGTGCCAGCAGTGCGGAGGGAGCGGATACGCAGTATTTT
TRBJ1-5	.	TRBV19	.	CASRVSSISNQPQHF	TGTGCCAGTAGGGTCAGTTCGATTAGCAATCAGCCCCAGCATTTT
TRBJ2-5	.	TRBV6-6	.	CASHQVQETQYF	TGTGCCAGTCATCAGGTTCAAGAGACCCAGTACTTC
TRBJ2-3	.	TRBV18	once	CASSPLVGGQDTQYF	TGTGCCAGCTCACCACTGGTGGGGGGGCAAGATACGCAGTATTTT
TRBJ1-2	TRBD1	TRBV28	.	CASDRADYGYTF	TGTGCCAGTGACAGGGCGGACTATGGCTACACCTTC
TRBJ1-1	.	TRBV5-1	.	CASSLGDTEAFF	TGCGCCAGCAGCTTGGGGGACACTGAAGCTTTCTTT
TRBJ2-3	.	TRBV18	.	CASSPDRGADTQYF	TGTGCCAGCTCGCCTGATAGGGGAGCAGATACGCAGTATTTT
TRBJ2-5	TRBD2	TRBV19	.	CASSSTSEGETQYF	TGTGCCAGTAGTTCGACTAGCGAGGGGGAGACCCAGTACTTC
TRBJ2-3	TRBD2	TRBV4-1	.	CASSLLGTSVADTQYF	TGCGCCAGCAGCCTTTTAGGGACTAGCGTCGCAGATACGCAGTATTTT
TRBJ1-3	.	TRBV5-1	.	CASSFGQTGNTIYF	TGCGCCAGCAGCTTCGGACAAACTGGAAACACCATATATTTT
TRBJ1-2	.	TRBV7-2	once	CASFSPVTGADGYTF	TGTGCCAGCTTCTCCCCCGTGACGGGTGCGGATGGCTACACCTTC
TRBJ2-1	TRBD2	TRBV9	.	CASSAGLVENEQFF	TGTGCCAGCAGCGCGGGACTAGTTGAGAATGAGCAGTTCTTC
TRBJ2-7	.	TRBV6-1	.	CATTADPASYEQYF	TGTGCCACAACAGCCGACCCAGCTAGCTACGAGCAGTACTTC
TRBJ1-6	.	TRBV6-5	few	CASSYLGDPYNSPLHF	TGTGCCAGCAGTTACTTGGGGGACCCCTATAATTCACCCCTCCACTTT
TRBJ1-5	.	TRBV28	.	CASSSPGGNNQPQHF	TGTGCCAGCAGTTCCCCCGGGGGGAACAATCAGCCCCAGCATTTT
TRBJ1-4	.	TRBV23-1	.	CASSQYLAQGKDGAYEKLFF	TGCGCCAGCAGTCAATACCTCGCACAGGGAAAGGACGGGGCCTATGAAAAACTGTTTTTT
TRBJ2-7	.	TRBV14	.	CASSQAYEQYF	TGTGCCAGCAGCCAGGCCTACGAGCAGTACTTC
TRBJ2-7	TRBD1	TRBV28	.	CASSRRGQGPYEQYF	TGTGCCAGCAGCCGCAGGGGACAGGGGCCATACGAGCAGTACTTC
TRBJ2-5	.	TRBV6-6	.	CASSARGSGQETQYF	TGTGCCAGCAGTGCTCGGGGCTCCGGGCAAGAGACCCAGTACTTC
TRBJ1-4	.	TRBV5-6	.	CASSAWSGRGNEKLFF	TGTGCCAGCAGCGCATGGTCGGGGAGGGGGAATGAAAAACTGTTTTTT
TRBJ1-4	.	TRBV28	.	CASSLYAAPNEKLFF	TGTGCCAGCAGTTTATATGCAGCCCCTAACGAAAAACTGTTTTTT
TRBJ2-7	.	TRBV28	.	CASSFRPRWMTGEQYF	TGTGCCAGCAGTTTTAGGCCCCGGTGGATGACGGGGGAGCAGTACTTC
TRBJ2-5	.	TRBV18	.	CASSLQRLGETQYF	TGTGCCAGCTCCCTGCAAAGACTTGGAGAGACCCAGTACTTC
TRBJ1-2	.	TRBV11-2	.	CASSPYDGTHGYTF	TGTGCCAGCAGCCCCTATGATGGGACGCATGGCTACACCTTC
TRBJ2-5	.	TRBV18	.	CASSPAGLETQYF	TGTGCCAGCTCACCCGCAGGTTTAGAGACCCAGTACTTC
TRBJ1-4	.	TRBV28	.	CASSFQGVTTNEKLFF	TGTGCCAGCAGTTTTCAAGGAGTTACAACTAATGAAAAACTGTTTTTT
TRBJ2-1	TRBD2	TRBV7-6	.	CASSPSGTLGRVEQFF	TGTGCCAGCAGCCCCTCAGGGACTCTAGGGAGGGTTGAGCAGTTCTTC
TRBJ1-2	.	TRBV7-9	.	CASSLAFLALYGYTF	TGTGCCAGCAGCTTAGCGTTCCTTGCCCTTTATGGCTACACCTTC
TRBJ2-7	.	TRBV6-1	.	CASSEIYRYSYEQYF	TGTGCCAGCAGTGAGATATACAGGTACTCCTACGAGCAGTACTTC
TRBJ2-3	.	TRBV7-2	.	CASSLFGRGSTLGTDTQYF	TGTGCCAGCAGCTTGTTCGGAAGGGGATCTACCCTTGGCACAGATACGCAGTATTTT
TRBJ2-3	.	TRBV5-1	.	CASSDYPPGHQGRDTQYF	TGCGCCAGCAGCGACTATCCCCCGGGCCACCAGGGGAGAGATACGCAGTATTTT